The source of this T cell receptor (beta chain) is a study of technical replicates of blood from a handful of donors. The data were produced by immunoSEQ multiplex PCR, yet TCRdb's version contains in-frame clones alone and is incomplete. The profile shows tens of thousands of clones, just over 95% of them singletons. The CDR3 length is 13 residues. V lost 8 bases, J lost 0 bases, and 2 bases stayed unmatched. CDR1 is MDHEN, CDR2 SYDVKM, per germline. The TCR sequence derives from a human donor in good health. Sequencing was performed on T cells isolated from PBMCs. This chain links TRBV28 with TRBJ1-2; TRBD1 matches at 8 bases. Here the CDR3 DNA reads TGTGCCAGCCTGGACAGGGCTAACTATGGCTACACCTTC. Encoded protein: CASLDRANYGYTF.